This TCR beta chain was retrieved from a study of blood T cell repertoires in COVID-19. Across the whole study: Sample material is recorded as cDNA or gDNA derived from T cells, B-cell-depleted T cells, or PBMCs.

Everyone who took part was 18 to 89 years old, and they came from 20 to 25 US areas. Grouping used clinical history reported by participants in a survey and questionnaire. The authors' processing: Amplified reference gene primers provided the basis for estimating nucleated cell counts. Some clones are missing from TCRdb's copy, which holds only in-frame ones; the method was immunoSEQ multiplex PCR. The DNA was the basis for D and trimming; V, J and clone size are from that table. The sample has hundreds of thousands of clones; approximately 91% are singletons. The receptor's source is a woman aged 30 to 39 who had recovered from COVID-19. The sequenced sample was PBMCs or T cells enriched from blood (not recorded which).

CDR3 in amino acids: CASSPLAGVAEQYF. The CDR3 nucleotides read TGTGCCAGCAGCCCACTAGCGGGAGTCGCCGAGCAGTACTTC. The rearrangement links TRBV9 to TRBJ2-7; 11 nucleotides agree with TRBD2. The CDR3 contains 14 residues. Germline V CDR1 and CDR2: SGDLS, YYNGEE. Trimming took 4 bases from V and 6 from J; bases not matched to a gene: 6.